The next 30 T cell receptor beta chains were all read from a single sample in a study of blood T cell repertoires in COVID-19. Here immunoSEQ multiplex PCR was the method, and the copy in TCRdb shows in-frame clones only, minus some. Of about 150,000 clones listed, about four fifths are singletons. Material: peripheral blood. These TCRs come from an elderly woman with acute or convalescent COVID-19.

A note on this clone: The junction differs from germline at one of its ends, possibly a read error. The J gene is TRBJ2-5, the V gene TRBV7-7; 11 bases fit TRBD1. Germline assignment: CDR1 SSHAT and CDR2 FNYEAQ (reference sequence). The CDR3 has 15 amino acids. In DNA, the CDR3 is TGTGCTAGCAGCTCAGGACAGGGGGCTGAAGAGACCCAGTACTTC. Encoded protein: CASSSGQGAEETQYF.

Remarks on this clone: The same CDR3 arises from other DNA sequences in this sample as well. J is TRBJ1-2 and V is TRBV5-4; D not resolved. The V and J ends lost 4 bases and 6 bases respectively, with 10 bases between them. CDR3 size: 12 residues. Germline-derived CDR1 and CDR2 are SGHNT and YYREEE (reference sequence). As DNA, the CDR3 is TGTGCCAGCAGCCGGACGGGGAATGGCTACACCTTC. This sequence encodes CASSRTGNGYTF.

As DNA, the CDR3 is TGCGCCAGCAGCCCCCCACAGGGCTATGGCTACACCTTC. Amino acid sequence: CASSPPQGYGYTF. V and J are TRBV5-1 and TRBJ1-2; D might be TRBD1 (6 bases). Trimming removed 4 bases from V and 4 bases from J, with 11 bases in between. Germline V gene lookup returns CDR1 SGHRS and CDR2 YFSETQ. The CDR3 has 13 residues.

Here the CDR3 reads CASNHRGQGARGYTF. The CDR3 DNA reads as TGTGCCAGCAACCATAGGGGACAGGGGGCGCGAGGCTACACCTTC. This chain connects TRBV3-1 (or the pseudogene TRBV3-2) to TRBJ1-2; 12 bases are shared with TRBD1. The CDR3 extends over 15 amino acids. With 7 bases clipped from V and 8 bases from J, the junction kept 11 bases outside the gene matches. The germline CDR1 and CDR2 sequences are LGHDT and YNNKEL (reference sequence).

This clone turned up a few times. The rearrangement joins TRBV30 to TRBJ1-5, with D possibly matching TRBD1 (5 bases). This CDR3 is built from 13 residues. Trimming cost V 7 bases and J 3 bases, with 13 bases left between them. Germline V gene data show CDR1 as GTSNPN and CDR2 as SVGIG (reference sequence). Here the CDR3 reads CALSGGTNQPQHF. The DNA of the CDR3 is TGTGCCTTGTCCGGGGGGACCAATCAGCCCCAGCATTTT.

This clone appeared once. V gene TRBV28 combines with J gene TRBJ1-2; D not resolved. V shed 2 bases and J shed 4 bases, with 5 bases lying between them. The CDR3 runs to 12 residues. The V gene's germline CDR1 is MDHEN and CDR2 SYDVKM. As DNA, the CDR3 is TGTGCCAGCAGTTTAGACTCCTATGGCTACACCTTC. It yields the protein CASSLDSYGYTF.

The chain combines TRBV19 with TRBJ1-5; D uncertain. The CDR3 is 14 residues long. The V and J ends lost 5 bases and 7 bases respectively, with 15 bases between them. Germline assignment: CDR1 LNHDA and CDR2 SQIVND (reference sequence). CDR3 sequence (DNA): TGTGCCAGTAGTGAAGTAGGAGTGAACCAGCCCCAGCATTTT. Residues: CASSEVGVNQPQHF.

As DNA, the CDR3 is TGTGCCAGCAGTGAAAGGAGAGTTAGCAATCAGCCCCAGCATTTT. Translation: CASSERRVSNQPQHF. The chain recombines TRBV6-1 with TRBJ1-5; D not certain. V gave up 2 bases and J gave up 0 bases, with 8 bases separating them. Germline values: CDR1 MNHNS, CDR2 SASEGT. CDR3 length: 15 residues.

The chain employs TRBV12-3 or TRBV12-4 and TRBJ1-1; D is unresolved. The CDR3 consists of 13 residues. Trimming pared 2 bases from V and 2 bases from J, leaving 6 bases between. CDR3 coding DNA: TGTGCCAGCAGTTTACAGACTAACACTGAAGCTTTCTTT. Protein: CASSLQTNTEAFF.

This rearrangement joins TRBV29-1 to TRBJ1-1; D call uncertain. Trimming removed 8 bases from V and 0 bases from J, with 10 bases in between. Germline lookup yields CDR1 SQVTM and CDR2 ANQGSEA. The CDR3 is made up of 12 amino acids. CDR3 loop: CSTRSVNTEAFF. CDR3 in DNA: TGCAGCACCCGGAGCGTGAACACTGAAGCTTTCTTT.

The DNA of the CDR3 is TGTGCCAGCAGTCCTGCCTTGGGGGGAAACATTCAGTACTTC. The encoded protein is CASSPALGGNIQYF. This chain links TRBV2 with TRBJ2-4, with D perhaps matching TRBD2 (6 bases). Trimming took off 5 bases at V and 6 bases at J, with 14 bases between the two ends. Germline lookup yields CDR1 SNHLY and CDR2 FYNNEI. CDR3 size: 14 residues.

This chain uses TRBV30 with TRBJ1-6; 12 bases fit TRBD1. The germline V gene has CDR1 GTSNPN and CDR2 SVGIG (reference sequence). The ends lost 3 bases at V and 7 bases at J; junction bases unmatched: 7. The CDR3 spans 16 residues. CDR3 in amino acids: CAWRGQGALGNSPLHF. Here the CDR3 DNA reads TGTGCCTGGAGGGGACAGGGGGCTCTGGGGAATTCACCCCTCCACTTT.

The chain employs TRBV5-4 and TRBJ2-3, with 8 nucleotides matching TRBD2. After removal of 4 bases from V and 6 bases from J, the junction contained 13 bases not matched to a gene. The CDR3 is 16 residues long. Germline CDR1 and CDR2: SGHNT and YYREEE (reference sequence). The CDR3 reads CASSAGGSGTGDTQYF. The DNA for the CDR3 is TGTGCCAGCAGCGCGGGGGGTAGCGGCACTGGGGATACGCAGTATTTT. The complete variable domain, with remaining parts taken from reference TRBV5-4 and TRBJ2-3, reads ETGVTQSPTHLIKTRGQQVTLRCSSQSGHNTVSWYQQALGQGPQFIFQYYREEENGRGNFPPRFSGLQFPNYSSELNVNALELDDSALYLCASSAGGSGTGDTQYFGPGTRLTVL.

This clone was seen repeatedly, ten times or more. The rearrangement uses TRBV2 and TRBJ1-2, with D possibly being TRBD1 (6 bases). Per the germline V gene, CDR1 is SNHLY and CDR2 is FYNNEI. Trimming took 3 bases from V and 8 from J, leaving 13 bases between them. This CDR3 comprises 13 residues. CDR3 DNA: TGTGCCAGCAGTGACAGGGGTGCGGACGGCTACACCTTC. It is translated as CASSDRGADGYTF.

This rearrangement joins TRBV10-2 to TRBJ1-5, with D tentatively TRBD1 (5 bases). In germline, CDR1 is WSHSY, CDR2 SAAADI. The CDR3 sequence is 14 residues long. Trimming stripped 4 bases from V and 2 bases from J, with 9 bases between. The DNA for the CDR3 is TGCGCCAGCAGTGCTTGGGGCGGCAATCAGCCCCAGCATTTT. Translating gives CASSAWGGNQPQHF.

Written as DNA, the CDR3 is TGCGCCAGCAGCCAAGGGGGACAGTACTCCTACAATGAGCAGTTCTTC. Its protein product is CASSQGGQYSYNEQFF. The chain has TRBV4-1 and TRBJ2-1, with 7 bases aligning to TRBD1. V lost 1 base and J lost 0; bases outside the gene matches: 3. The CDR3 covers 16 residues. The germline gives CDR1 MGHRA, CDR2 YSYEKL.

The V call is TRBV5-4, the J call TRBJ1-2; 8 nucleotides align to TRBD1. The germline V gene encodes CDR1 SGHNT and CDR2 YYREEE (reference sequence). The CDR3 length is 14 residues. V trimming: 3 bases; J trimming: 1 base; junction bases outside the gene matches: 2. CDR3 DNA sequence: TGTGCCAGCAGCTCGGGACAGGTTAACTATGGCTACACCTTC. Its translation is CASSSGQVNYGYTF.

In its sample, this clone was seen once. The genes are TRBV18 and TRBJ1-5; D perhaps matches TRBD1 (5 bases). CDR1 KGHSH and CDR2 LQKENI come from the germline V gene. The V end lost 2 bases, the J end lost 1 base, and 6 bases lay between the germline ends. The CDR3 spans 14 residues. The CDR3 sequence is CASSPYRSNQPQHF. The CDR3 DNA is TGTGCCAGCTCACCATACAGGAGCAATCAGCCCCAGCATTTT.

The chain carries TRBV2 and TRBJ1-1; D is undetermined. V lost 4 bases, J lost 0 bases, and 9 bases lay in between. CDR1 and CDR2 from the germline V gene are SNHLY and FYNNEI. The CDR3 runs to 14 residues. CDR3 loop: CASSATYLNTEAFF. DNA for the CDR3: TGTGCCAGCAGTGCAACCTATTTGAACACTGAAGCTTTCTTT. Together with reference TRBV2 and TRBJ1-1, the CDR3 gives the full variable domain: EPEVTQTPSHQVTQMGQEVILRCVPISNHLYFYWYRQILGQKVEFLVSFYNNEISEKSEIFDDQFSVERPDGSNFTLKIRSTKLEDSAMYFCASSATYLNTEAFFGQGTRLTVV.

This chain uses TRBV6-6 with TRBJ2-1; weak D call: TRBD2 (6 bases). The germline V gene encodes CDR1 MNHNY and CDR2 SVGAGI (reference sequence). The V end lost 4 bases, the J end lost 2 bases, and 9 bases lay between the germline ends. The CDR3 contains 14 residues. CDR3 region: CASSLEGTYNEQFF. The CDR3 bases are TGTGCCAGCAGTTTGGAGGGAACCTACAATGAGCAGTTCTTC.

To note about this clone: The junction and the germline gene differ at one end; a read error may be behind it. The V gene is TRBV7-9, the J gene TRBJ2-5; D possibly corresponds to TRBD1 (5 bases). This CDR3 has 13 amino acids. Germline loops: CDR1 SEHNR, CDR2 FQNEAQ (reference sequence). CDR3 residues: CASGRSAQETQYF. Written as DNA, the CDR3 is TGCGCCTCAGGGCGATCAGCCCAAGAGACCCAGTACTTC.

The gene calls are TRBV7-3 and TRBJ2-1; weak D call: TRBD2 (6 bases). Trimming shortened V by 3 bases and J by 2 bases, and 11 bases separated the two germline ends. There are 15 residues in the CDR3. From germline, CDR1 is SGHTA and CDR2 FQGTGA. The CDR3 loop reads CASSFGSQTYNEQFF. The CDR3, as DNA: TGTGCCAGCAGCTTCGGGAGTCAAACCTACAATGAGCAGTTCTTC. The full variable domain, with the rest looked up from reference TRBV7-3 and TRBJ2-1, is GAGVSQTPSNKVTEKGKYVELRCDPISGHTALYWYRQSLGQGPEFLIYFQGTGAADDSGLPNDRFFAVRPEGSVSTLKIQRTERGDSAVYLCASSFGSQTYNEQFFGPGTRLTVL.

This chain uses TRBV2 with TRBJ2-7; 8 bases match TRBD2. With 7 bases clipped from V and 2 bases from J, the junction kept 19 bases outside the gene matches. Germline V gives CDR1 SNHLY, CDR2 FYNNEI. There are 18 residues in the CDR3. The CDR3 sequence: CASTAKTPLSGSPYEQYF. The CDR3 nucleotides are TGTGCCAGCACGGCAAAGACACCCCTGAGCGGGAGCCCCTACGAGCAGTACTTC. Complete variable domain (other parts from reference TRBV2 and TRBJ2-7): EPEVTQTPSHQVTQMGQEVILRCVPISNHLYFYWYRQILGQKVEFLVSFYNNEISEKSEIFDDQFSVERPDGSNFTLKIRSTKLEDSAMYFCASTAKTPLSGSPYEQYFGPGTRLTVT.

The V and J genes are TRBV7-6 and TRBJ1-6; 7 positions match TRBD1. The CDR3 runs to 15 residues. V shed 1 base and J 6 bases; nucleotides not matched to a gene: 3. Per germline, CDR1 SGHVS and CDR2 FNYEAQ. Written as DNA, the CDR3 is TGTGCCAGCAGCTTAGAGGCAGGGGGTAATTCACCCCTCCACTTT. The encoded protein is CASSLEAGGNSPLHF.

This clone has more than one count but fewer than ten. The chain is built from TRBV7-2 and TRBJ1-5; weak D call: TRBD1 (5 bases). Germline-derived CDR1 and CDR2 are SGHTA and FQGNSA. V was trimmed by 1 base and J by 8 bases, leaving 18 bases between them. The CDR3 spans 16 residues. CDR3 in amino acids: CASSLGRAGWSKPQHF. The CDR3 nucleotides read TGTGCCAGCAGCTTAGGGAGGGCAGGGTGGAGTAAGCCCCAGCATTTT.

This chain connects TRBV2 to TRBJ1-2, with 7 nucleotides matching TRBD1. Germline V gene lookup returns CDR1 SNHLY and CDR2 FYNNEI. Trimming cost V 5 bases and J 3 bases; bases outside gene matches: 6. The CDR3 is made up of 14 amino acids. The CDR3 nucleotides are TGTGCCAGCAGTCAGAACAGGGGAGACTATGGCTACACCTTC. Encoded protein: CASSQNRGDYGYTF.

V is TRBV27 and J is TRBJ1-6; no reliable D call. CDR1 MNHEY and CDR2 SMNVEV come from the germline V gene (reference sequence). This CDR3 has 16 amino acids. V gave up 5 bases and J gave up 7 bases, with 18 bases separating them. CDR3 DNA: TGTGCCAGCAGTGGGAGCTGGGTCTCGGTCAATTCACCCCTCCACTTT. It is translated as CASSGSWVSVNSPLHF.

The sample holds one count of this clone. The rearrangement links TRBV5-1 to TRBJ2-2, with D tentatively TRBD2 (6 bases). This CDR3 is 14 amino acids long. Germline V gene lookup returns CDR1 SGHRS and CDR2 YFSETQ. Trimming took 0 bases from V and 6 from J, leaving 9 bases between them. In DNA, the CDR3 is TGCGCCAGCAGCTTGGTCCCGGGGGCCGGGGAGCTGTTTTTT. Protein: CASSLVPGAGELFF.

J is TRBJ2-1 and V is TRBV11-3, with D unresolved. V lost 2 bases, J lost 0 bases, and 8 bases lay in between. Per the germline V gene, CDR1 is SGHNT and CDR2 is YENEEA. This CDR3 spans 15 amino acids. CDR3 sequence: CASSLSASSYNEQFF. In nucleotides, the CDR3 is TGTGCCAGCAGCTTAAGCGCTAGCTCCTACAATGAGCAGTTCTTC.

This clone was observed a handful of times. The rearrangement uses TRBV5-4 and TRBJ2-5; TRBD2 agrees at 8 bases. V was clipped by 2 bases and J by 2 bases; unmatched bases: 5. The germline V gene has CDR1 SGHNT and CDR2 YYREEE (reference sequence). This CDR3 contains 15 residues. The CDR3 loop reads CASSFSSGLQETQYF. DNA for the CDR3: TGTGCCAGCAGCTTCTCTAGCGGGTTACAAGAGACCCAGTACTTC.